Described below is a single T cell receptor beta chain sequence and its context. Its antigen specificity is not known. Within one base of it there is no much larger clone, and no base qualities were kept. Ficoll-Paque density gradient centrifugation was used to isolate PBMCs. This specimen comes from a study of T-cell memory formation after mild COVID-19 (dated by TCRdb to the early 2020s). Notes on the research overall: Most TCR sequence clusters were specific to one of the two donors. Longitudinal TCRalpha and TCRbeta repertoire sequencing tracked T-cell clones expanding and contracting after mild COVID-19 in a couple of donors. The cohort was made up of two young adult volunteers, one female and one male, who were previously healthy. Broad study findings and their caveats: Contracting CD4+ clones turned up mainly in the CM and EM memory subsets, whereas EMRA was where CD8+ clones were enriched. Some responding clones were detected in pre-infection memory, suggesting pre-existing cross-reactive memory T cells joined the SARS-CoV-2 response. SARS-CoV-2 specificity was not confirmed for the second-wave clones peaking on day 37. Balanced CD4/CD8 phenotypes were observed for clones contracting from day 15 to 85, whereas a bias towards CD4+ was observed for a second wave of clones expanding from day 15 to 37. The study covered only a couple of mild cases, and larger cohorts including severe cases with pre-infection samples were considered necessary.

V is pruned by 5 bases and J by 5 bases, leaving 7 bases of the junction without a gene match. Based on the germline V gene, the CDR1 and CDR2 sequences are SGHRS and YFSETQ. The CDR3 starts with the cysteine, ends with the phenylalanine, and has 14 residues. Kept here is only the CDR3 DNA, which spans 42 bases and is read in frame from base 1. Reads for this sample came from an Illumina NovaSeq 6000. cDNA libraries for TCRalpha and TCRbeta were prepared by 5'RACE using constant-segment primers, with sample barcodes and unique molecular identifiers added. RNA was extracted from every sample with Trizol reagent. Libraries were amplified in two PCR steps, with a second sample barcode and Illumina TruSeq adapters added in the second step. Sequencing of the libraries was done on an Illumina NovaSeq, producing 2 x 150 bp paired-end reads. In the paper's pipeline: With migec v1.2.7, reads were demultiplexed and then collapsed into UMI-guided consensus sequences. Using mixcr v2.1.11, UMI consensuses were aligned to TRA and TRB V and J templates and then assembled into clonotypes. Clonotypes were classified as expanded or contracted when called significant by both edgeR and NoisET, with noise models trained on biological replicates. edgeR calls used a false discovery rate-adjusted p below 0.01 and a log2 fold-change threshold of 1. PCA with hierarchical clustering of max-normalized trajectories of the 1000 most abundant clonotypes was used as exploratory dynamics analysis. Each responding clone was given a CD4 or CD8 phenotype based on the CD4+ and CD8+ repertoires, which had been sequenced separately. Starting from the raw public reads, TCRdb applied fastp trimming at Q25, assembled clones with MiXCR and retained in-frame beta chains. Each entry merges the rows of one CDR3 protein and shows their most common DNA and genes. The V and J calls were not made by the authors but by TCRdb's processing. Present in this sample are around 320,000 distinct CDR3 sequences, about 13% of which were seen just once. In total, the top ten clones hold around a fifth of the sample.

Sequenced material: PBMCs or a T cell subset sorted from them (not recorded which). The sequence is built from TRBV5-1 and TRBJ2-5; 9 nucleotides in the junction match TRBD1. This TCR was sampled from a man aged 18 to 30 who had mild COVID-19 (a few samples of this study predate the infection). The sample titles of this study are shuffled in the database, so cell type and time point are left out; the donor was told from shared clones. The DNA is TGCGCCAGCAGATGGGACAGGGTACTGGAGACCCAGTACTTC. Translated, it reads CASRWDRVLETQYF.